This entry lists 14 T cell receptor beta chains sequenced from one sample in a study of cytomegalovirus exposure and HLA in healthy donors. This PCR relied on a set of 60 Vbeta primers and 13 Jbeta primers. TCRdb keeps only in-frame clones here, not all; method: immunoSEQ multiplex PCR. The sample comprises 90,000 or so clones, around 74% of which are singletons, and approximately 2% rests with the top ten. What was sequenced was PBMCs. The receptors were gathered from a boy aged 5 to 17 in good health and CMV-seronegative.

This clone was seen a few times. The chain combines TRBV6-5 with TRBJ1-5; D perhaps matches TRBD1 (6 bases). The germline V and J ends were trimmed by 3 bases and 4 bases, with 13 bases remaining between them. The CDR3 is made up of 15 amino acids. The germline V gene has CDR1 MNHEY and CDR2 SVGAGI. CDR3 DNA sequence: TGTGCCAGCAGTTATTCAGGGGACCCAAATCAGCCCCAGCATTTT. This encodes CASSYSGDPNQPQHF.

This sequence joins TRBV6-5 and TRBJ2-7, with D unresolved. Germline-derived CDR1 and CDR2 are MNHEY and SVGAGI. This CDR3 has 11 residues. V lost 8 bases and J 5 bases, leaving 10 bases between the germline ends. For the CDR3, the DNA is TGTGCCAGCCTCCCAGGCCACGAGCAGTACTTC. It yields the protein CASLPGHEQYF.

Only one count was recorded for this clone. The genes are TRBV29-1 and TRBJ1-2, with D unresolved. There are 14 residues in the CDR3. Looked up from germline, CDR1 is SQVTM and CDR2 is ANQGSEA. The V and J ends lost 6 bases and 4 bases respectively, with 18 bases between them. The CDR3 bases are TGCAGCGTCGGTAACAGCCTGTCAATCTATGGCTACACCTTC. Protein product: CSVGNSLSIYGYTF.

The chain is built from TRBV15 and TRBJ2-7; the D gene is possibly TRBD2 (6 bases). The V gene lost 1 base and the J gene lost 2 bases, with 12 bases spanning the gap. Germline loops: CDR1 LNHNV, CDR2 YYDKDF (reference sequence). The CDR3 sequence is 15 residues long. CDR3 protein: CATSRASDRAYEQYF. CDR3 in DNA: TGTGCCACCAGCAGAGCTAGCGATCGGGCCTACGAGCAGTACTTC.

This clone was detected once. This chain connects TRBV29-1 to TRBJ1-2; D is unclear. The CDR3 runs 13 residues. V was pared by 5 bases and J by 3 bases, with 13 bases between. Germline lookup yields CDR1 SQVTM and CDR2 ANQGSEA. The CDR3 DNA reads as TGCAGCGTTCCCCCCACAGTGCACTATGGCTACACCTTC. It is translated as CSVPPTVHYGYTF.

V is TRBV4-1 and J is TRBJ1-2, with 10 bases lining up with TRBD1. Germline V CDR1 and CDR2: MGHRA, YSYEKL. The CDR3 has 18 residues. V was pared by 3 bases and J by 8 bases, with 18 bases of the junction left unmatched. For the CDR3, the DNA is TGCGCCAGCAGCCACCCCCCTAATGGGGGACAGGGGCTAGGAGGCTACACCTTC. It specifies CASSHPPNGGQGLGGYTF.

The chain combines TRBV4-1 with TRBJ1-1, with 9 bases that match TRBD1. V gave up 0 bases and J gave up 0 bases; unmatched junction bases: 5. The CDR3 sequence is 17 residues long. In germline, CDR1 is MGHRA, CDR2 YSYEKL. CDR3 region: CASSQEGQGSLNTEAFF. DNA of the CDR3: TGCGCCAGCAGCCAAGAGGGACAGGGAAGCTTGAACACTGAAGCTTTCTTT.

The chain carries TRBV6-5 and TRBJ2-7; no firm D call. The germline CDR1 and CDR2 sequences are MNHEY and SVGAGI. V lost 4 bases and J lost 3, with 10 bases in between. The CDR3 has 13 residues. The CDR3 DNA is TGTGCCAGCAGTTTACGCGTCGTCTACGAGCAGTACTTC. Translation: CASSLRVVYEQYF.

The chain carries TRBV11-2 and TRBJ1-3; D is possibly TRBD1 (5 bases). CDR3 length: 15 residues. The germline gives CDR1 SGHAT, CDR2 FQNNGV. Between the trimmed V and J ends, which lost 5 bases and 2 bases, there was a span of 13 bases. The CDR3: CASSRRQTPGNTIYF. In DNA, the CDR3 is TGTGCCAGCAGCCGCAGACAGACACCTGGAAACACCATATATTTT. The full variable domain, with the rest looked up from reference TRBV11-2 and TRBJ1-3, is EAGVAQSPRYKIIEKRQSVAFWCNPISGHATLYWYQQILGQGPKLLIQFQNNGVVDDSQLPKDRFSAERLKGVDSTLKIQPAKLEDSAVYLCASSRRQTPGNTIYFGEGSWLTVV.

The chain has TRBV11-2 and TRBJ2-1; 14 bases agree with TRBD2. V was pared by 3 bases and J by 12 bases, with 10 bases of the junction left unmatched. Germline V gene sequence: CDR1 SGHAT, CDR2 FQNNGV. The CDR3 is made up of 16 amino acids. The CDR3 region is CASSLGGTSGRRGQFF. CDR3 coding DNA: TGTGCCAGCAGCTTGGGGGGGACTAGCGGGAGAAGGGGGCAGTTCTTC.

The table lists this clone with a few counts. The chain recombines TRBV25-1 with TRBJ2-7, with 9 bases matching TRBD1. After removal of 4 bases from V and 2 bases from J, the junction contained 6 bases not matched to a gene. Germline lookup yields CDR1 MGHDK and CDR2 SYGVNS. This CDR3 spans 15 amino acids. Written as DNA, the CDR3 is TGTGCCAGCAGTGTACCGGGACAGGGAACCTACGAGCAGTACTTC. It yields the protein CASSVPGQGTYEQYF.

CDR3 coding DNA: TGCGCCAGCAGCCAAGAAGAGACACCTCTGACTGAGCAGTTCTTC. It specifies CASSQEETPLTEQFF. The chain recombines TRBV4-3 with TRBJ2-1; no clear D gene. V was cut by 0 bases and J by 9 bases, with 15 bases left in between. Germline CDR1 reads LGHNA; CDR2 reads YSLEER. The CDR3 sequence is 15 residues long.

The rearrangement joins TRBV4-3 to TRBJ1-2; D remains ambiguous. The CDR3 spans 15 residues. The ends were cut back, 0 bases at V and 0 bases at J, with 8 bases in the middle. In germline, CDR1 is LGHNA, CDR2 YSLEER. The CDR3 DNA reads as TGCGCCAGCAGCCAAGATCGCGTGACTAACTATGGCTACACCTTC. Its translation is CASSQDRVTNYGYTF.

This sequence joins TRBV14 and TRBJ2-7, with unresolved D. Deletions cut 4 bases from V and 2 bases from J, with 9 bases between. This CDR3 has 13 residues. Germline lookup yields CDR1 SGHDN and CDR2 FVKESK. CDR3 in DNA: TGTGCCAGCAGCCTCCGGGTCGCCTACGAGCAGTACTTC. Residues: CASSLRVAYEQYF.